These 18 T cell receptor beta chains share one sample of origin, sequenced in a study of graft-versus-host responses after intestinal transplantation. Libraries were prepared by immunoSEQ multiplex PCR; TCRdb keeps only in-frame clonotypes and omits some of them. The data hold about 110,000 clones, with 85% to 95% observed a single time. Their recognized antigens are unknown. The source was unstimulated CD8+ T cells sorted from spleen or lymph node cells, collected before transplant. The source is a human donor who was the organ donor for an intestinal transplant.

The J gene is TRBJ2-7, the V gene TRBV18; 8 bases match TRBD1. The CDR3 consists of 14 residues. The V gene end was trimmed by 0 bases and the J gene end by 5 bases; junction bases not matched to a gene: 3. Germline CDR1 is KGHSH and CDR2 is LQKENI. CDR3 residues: CASSPPNRGDEQYF. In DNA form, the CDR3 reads TGTGCCAGCTCACCACCAAACAGGGGGGACGAGCAGTACTTC.

CDR3 sequence reads: CASSLGDRAYGYTF. The CDR3 region has the DNA TGTGCCAGCAGCTTGGGGGACAGGGCCTATGGCTACACCTTC. V usage is TRBV5-4 and J usage is TRBJ1-2; 9 positions agree with TRBD1. This CDR3 has 14 amino acids. Germline CDR1 reads SGHNT; CDR2 reads YYREEE (reference sequence). V shed 0 bases and J 4 bases; nucleotides not matched to a gene: 1.

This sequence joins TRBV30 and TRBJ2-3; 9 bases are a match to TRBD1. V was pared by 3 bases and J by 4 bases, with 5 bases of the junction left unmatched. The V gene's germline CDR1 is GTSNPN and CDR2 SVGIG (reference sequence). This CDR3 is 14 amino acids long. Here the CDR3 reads CAWSTGGAADTQYF. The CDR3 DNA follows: TGTGCCTGGAGCACAGGGGGCGCAGCAGATACGCAGTATTTT.

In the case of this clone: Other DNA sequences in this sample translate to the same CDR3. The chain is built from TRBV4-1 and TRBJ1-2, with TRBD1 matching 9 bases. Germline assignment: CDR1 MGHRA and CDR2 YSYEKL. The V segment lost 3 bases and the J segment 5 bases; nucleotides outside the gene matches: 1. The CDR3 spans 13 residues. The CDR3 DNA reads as TGCGCCAGCAGCCAGACAGGGGGATATGGCTACACCTTC. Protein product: CASSQTGGYGYTF.

The CDR3 is CASSLGSQAYEQFF. DNA of the CDR3: TGTGCCAGCAGCTTAGGTTCACAGGCCTATGAGCAGTTCTTC. The rearrangement joins TRBV11-2 to TRBJ2-1; D possibly corresponds to TRBD1 (5 bases). Germline V lookup: CDR1 SGHAT, CDR2 FQNNGV. The germline V and J ends were trimmed by 1 base and 8 bases, with 12 bases remaining between them. CDR3 length equals 14 residues.

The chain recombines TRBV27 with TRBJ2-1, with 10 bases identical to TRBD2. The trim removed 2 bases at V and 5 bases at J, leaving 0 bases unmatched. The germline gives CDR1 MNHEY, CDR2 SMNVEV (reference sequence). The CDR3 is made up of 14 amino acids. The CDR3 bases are TGTGCCAGCAGTTTAACTAGCGGGGACAATGAGCAGTTCTTC. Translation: CASSLTSGDNEQFF.

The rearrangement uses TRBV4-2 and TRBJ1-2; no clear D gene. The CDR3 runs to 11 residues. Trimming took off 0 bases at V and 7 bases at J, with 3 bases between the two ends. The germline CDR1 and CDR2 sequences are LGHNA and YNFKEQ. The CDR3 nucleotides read TGTGCCAGCAGCCAAGATGCTGGCTACACCTTC. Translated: CASSQDAGYTF.

The CDR3 reads CASSLGLAGGPSSYNEQFF. The DNA of the CDR3 is TGTGCCAGCAGCTTAGGGCTAGCGGGAGGCCCTAGCTCCTACAATGAGCAGTTCTTC. V usage is TRBV7-8 and J usage is TRBJ2-1; 11 bases are shared with TRBD2. V lost 1 base and J lost 0; bases outside the gene matches: 8. Germline lookup yields CDR1 SGHVS and CDR2 FQNEAQ. The CDR3 contains 19 residues.

CDR3 residues: CASSTWEQYF. The CDR3 nucleotides read TGTGCCAGCAGTACGTGGGAGCAGTACTTC. The V gene is TRBV27, the J gene TRBJ2-7; D gene uncertain. The CDR3 length is 10 residues. CDR1 and CDR2 from the germline V gene are MNHEY and SMNVEV (reference sequence). The V gene lost 5 bases and the J gene lost 7 bases, with 6 bases spanning the gap.

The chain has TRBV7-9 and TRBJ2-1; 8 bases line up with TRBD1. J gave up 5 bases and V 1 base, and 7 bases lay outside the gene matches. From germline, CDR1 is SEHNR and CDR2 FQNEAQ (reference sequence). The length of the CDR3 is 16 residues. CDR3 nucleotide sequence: TGTGCCAGCAGCTTAGTGACTAGACAGGGGAACAATGAGCAGTTCTTC. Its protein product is CASSLVTRQGNNEQFF.

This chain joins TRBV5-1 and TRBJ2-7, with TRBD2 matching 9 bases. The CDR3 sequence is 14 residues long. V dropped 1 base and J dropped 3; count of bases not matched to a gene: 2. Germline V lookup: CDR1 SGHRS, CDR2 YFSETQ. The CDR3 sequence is CASSLFSGSYEQYF. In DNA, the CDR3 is TGCGCCAGCAGCTTGTTTAGCGGGAGCTACGAGCAGTACTTC.

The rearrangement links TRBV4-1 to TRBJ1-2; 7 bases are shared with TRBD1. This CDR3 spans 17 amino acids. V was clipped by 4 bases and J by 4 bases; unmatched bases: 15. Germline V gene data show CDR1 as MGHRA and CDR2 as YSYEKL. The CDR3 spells CASSLYDHFDRVYGYTF. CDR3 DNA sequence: TGCGCCAGCAGCCTCTACGACCATTTCGACAGGGTCTATGGCTACACCTTC.

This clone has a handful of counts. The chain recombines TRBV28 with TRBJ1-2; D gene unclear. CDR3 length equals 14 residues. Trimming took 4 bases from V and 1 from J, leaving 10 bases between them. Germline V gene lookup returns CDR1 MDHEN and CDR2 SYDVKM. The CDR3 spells CASSSRRVNYGYTF. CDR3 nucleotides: TGTGCCAGCAGTTCCCGGCGGGTTAACTATGGCTACACCTTC.

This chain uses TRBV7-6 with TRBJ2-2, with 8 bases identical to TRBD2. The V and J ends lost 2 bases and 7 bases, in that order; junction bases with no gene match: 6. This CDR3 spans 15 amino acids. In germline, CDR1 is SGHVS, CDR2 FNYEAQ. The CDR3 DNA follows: TGTGCCAGCAGCTTAATCAGCGGGAGTGGCGGGGAGCTGTTTTTT. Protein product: CASSLISGSGGELFF.

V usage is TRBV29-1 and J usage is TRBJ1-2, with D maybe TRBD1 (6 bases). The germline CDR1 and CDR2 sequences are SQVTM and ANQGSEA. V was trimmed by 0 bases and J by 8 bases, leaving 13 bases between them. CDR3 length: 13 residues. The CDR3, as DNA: TGCAGCGTTGAAGAGGGCAGGGGACGGGGCTACACCTTC. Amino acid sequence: CSVEEGRGRGYTF. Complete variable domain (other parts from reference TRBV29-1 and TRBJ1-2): SAVISQKPSRDICQRGTSLTIQCQVDSQVTMMFWYRQQPGQSLTLIATANQGSEATYESGFVIDKFPISRPNLTFSTLTVSNMSPEDSSIYLCSVEEGRGRGYTFGSGTRLTVV.

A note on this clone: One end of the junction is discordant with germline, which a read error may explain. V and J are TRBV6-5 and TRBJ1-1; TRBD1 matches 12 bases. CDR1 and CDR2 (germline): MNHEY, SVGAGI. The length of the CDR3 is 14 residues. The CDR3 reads CASSYSGTGGKAFF. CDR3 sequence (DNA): TGCGCCAGCAGTTACTCCGGGACAGGGGGCAAAGCTTTCTTT.

In DNA, the CDR3 is TGTGCCTGGAGCCTAAGTGGCTCTGGAAACACCATATATTTT. Protein sequence: CAWSLSGSGNTIYF. V usage is TRBV30 and J usage is TRBJ1-3; no firm D call. V lost 3 bases and J 0 bases, leaving 9 bases between the germline ends. The CDR3 loop spans 14 amino acids. In germline, CDR1 is GTSNPN, CDR2 SVGIG (reference sequence).

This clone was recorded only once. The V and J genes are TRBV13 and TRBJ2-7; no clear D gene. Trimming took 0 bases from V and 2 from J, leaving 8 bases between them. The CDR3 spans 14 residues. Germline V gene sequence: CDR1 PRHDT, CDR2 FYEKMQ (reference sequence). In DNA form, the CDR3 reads TGTGCCAGCAGCTTAGGCCTCGTCGCCTACGAGCAGTACTTC. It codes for CASSLGLVAYEQYF.